The T cell receptor (beta chain) under discussion was sequenced for a study of CD8+ T cells in alopecia areata. In regard to this clone: Its antigen is not identified.

Study-wide results and limits: Unlike in mice, where it was clearer, TCR sharing across patients was less clear, possibly HLA-related.

CDR1 and CDR2 from the germline V gene are MGHRA and YSYEKL. This CDR3 is 14 amino acids long. V was cut by 4 bases and J by 0 bases, with 9 bases left in between. After isolation, RNA underwent reverse transcription to generate cDNA as the sequencing template. Method: immunoSEQ multiplex PCR; TCRdb's copy keeps in-frame clones and lacks some. Of about 200,000 clones listed, about 56% were seen once; the top ten hold 4.9%. The sample was CD8+ T cells sorted from blood. This TCR was sampled from a human donor in good health. The V gene is TRBV4-1, the J gene TRBJ2-5; tentative D call: TRBD1 (5 bases). CDR3 residues: CASSPLTDQETQYF. CDR3 bases: TGCGCCAGCAGCCCGCTGACAGACCAAGAGACCCAGTACTTC.